Listed here are 8 T cell receptor beta chains from one sample, sequenced in a study of T-cell reconstitution after alpha-beta-depleted transplantation in children. Preparing the TCRbeta library involved the use of unique molecular identifiers. Each CDR3 protein is one row after TCRdb ran MiXCR on the PCR reads. The sample includes about 48,000 distinct CDR3 sequences, 5.5% to 7.5% of them seen just once. The sequencing used PBMCs, mostly from graft donor cells, collected 60 days after TCRalphabeta/CD19-depleted stem cell transplant. All receptors come from a female patient aged 2-10 years who had a stem cell transplant for aplastic anemia, so the T cells may come from the graft donor.

Ten or more counts support this clonotype. J is TRBJ1-2 and V is TRBV5-6; D is ambiguous. The ends were cut back, 3 bases at V and 2 bases at J, with 2 bases in the middle. The germline V gene encodes CDR1 SGHDT and CDR2 YYEEEE. CDR3 length: 11 amino acids. The CDR3, as DNA: TGTGCCAGCAGCTCCAACTATGGCTACACCTTC. Protein product: CASSSNYGYTF.

The chain joins TRBV20-1 to TRBJ2-3, with TRBD2 matching over 9 bases. Germline-derived CDR1 and CDR2 are DFQATT and SNEGSKA (reference sequence). The CDR3 length is 15 residues. Trimming removed 5 bases from V and 2 bases from J; junction bases left unmatched: 8. The CDR3 coding sequence is TGCAGTGCTGCGGGGGGGCCAGACCTCACAGATACGCAGTATTTT. It yields the protein CSAAGGPDLTDTQYF.

The table lists this clonotype with many counts. The CDR3 region has the DNA TGCAGCGTTCCCTACAGCGGGAGTCTGGGAGATACGCAGTATTTT. Its protein product is CSVPYSGSLGDTQYF. The chain has TRBV29-1 and TRBJ2-3; TRBD2 matches 8 bases. The CDR3 is 15 residues long. The germline V gene has CDR1 SQVTM and CDR2 ANQGSEA. J gave up 5 bases and V 5 bases, and 12 bases lay outside the gene matches.

In this sample, this clonotype turned up many times. The chain carries TRBV10-3 and TRBJ2-5; tentative D call: TRBD1 (5 bases). This CDR3 region has 11 residues. Germline V gene data show CDR1 as ENHRY and CDR2 as SYGVKD. V was clipped by 8 bases and J by 2 bases, with 6 bases between them. The CDR3 sequence is CAIRQQETQYF. CDR3 sequence (DNA): TGTGCCATCCGACAGCAAGAGACCCAGTACTTC.

This clonotype was detected many times. The junction shows a germline mismatch at one end, possibly a read error. The chain couples TRBV29-1 to TRBJ2-7; perhaps TRBD1 as D (6 bases). Germline-derived CDR1 and CDR2 are SQVTM and ANQGSEA. The CDR3 spans 13 residues. CDR3: CSVGRQVPYDQYF. CDR3 in DNA: TGCAGCGTTGGGCGACAGGTACCCTACGACCAGTACTTC.

This clonotype was seen ten or more times. The chain combines TRBV7-9 with TRBJ1-6; perhaps TRBD1 as D (6 bases). There are 15 residues in the CDR3. CDR1 is SEHNR and CDR2 is FQNEAQ in the germline V gene (reference sequence). Trimming cost V 5 bases and J 7 bases, with 15 bases left between them. CDR3: CASSRTGQINSPLHF. CDR3 coding DNA: TGTGCCAGCAGCCGAACCGGACAGATCAATTCACCCCTCCACTTT.

This clonotype was found many times. The chain links TRBV6-2 or TRBV6-3 to TRBJ1-2; D might be TRBD1 (6 bases). Germline assignment: CDR1 MNHEY and CDR2 SVGEGT. The CDR3 is 16 amino acids. Trimming took off 6 bases at V and 0 bases at J, with 17 bases between the two ends. The CDR3: CASRSSWTAANYGYTF. The CDR3 DNA is TGTGCCAGCAGGTCCTCCTGGACAGCCGCTAACTATGGCTACACCTTC.

There are many counts of this clonotype. This chain uses TRBV5-1 with TRBJ2-6; weak D call: TRBD1 (5 bases). The CDR3 runs 15 residues. Trimming removed 0 bases from V and 4 bases from J, with 8 bases in between. The germline V gene has CDR1 SGHRS and CDR2 YFSETQ. Here the CDR3 DNA reads TGCGCCAGCAGCTTGGCAGGGTCAGGGGCCAACGTCCTGACTTTC. It specifies CASSLAGSGANVLTF.